This T cell receptor (beta chain) was captured by sequencing in a study of CD8 T cells in Susac syndrome. The RNA input was roughly 0.45 to 1 ug, and it was reverse transcribed with random hexamers. The method of amplification for TCR beta CDR3 was immunoSEQ multiplex PCR, covering 54 Vbeta and 13 Jbeta. One entry per CDR3 protein results from TCRdb running MiXCR on the immunoSEQ multiplex PCR reads. The sample lists some 200,000 distinct CDR3 sequences, roughly nine tenths occurring once. Sequencing of TCR beta was undertaken in CD8+ and CD4+ T cells derived from blood. This clonotype showed up just a few times. The CDR3 extends over 13 amino acids. V was clipped by 5 bases and J by 7 bases; unmatched bases: 8. Germline CDR1 SEHNR, CDR2 FQNEAQ (reference sequence).

The chain employs TRBV7-9 and TRBJ2-7, with 7 bases identical to TRBD1. This receptor was identified in a human donor with multiple sclerosis. Input material: CD8+ T cells from PBMCs. The CDR3 DNA reads TGTGCCAGCAGCCTACAGGGGACCCTGGAGCAGTACTTC. Protein sequence: CASSLQGTLEQYF.